This TCR beta chain comes out of a study of T-cell reconstitution after alpha-beta-depleted transplantation in children. Regarding the study as a whole: After one year, T-cell counts and TCRbeta diversity mostly came from new T cells.

Unique molecular identifiers were used in preparing the TCRbeta library. MiXCR, run by TCRdb on the PCR reads, gives a single entry per CDR3 protein. The table shows about 510,000 distinct CDR3 sequences, with 10% to 12% occurring only once. V gave up 3 bases and J gave up 4 bases; unmatched junction bases: 15. The CDR3 is 17 residues long. In this sample, this clonotype turned up a few times. The antigen remains unidentified. The chain is built from TRBV12-3 or TRBV12-4 and TRBJ2-7; TRBD2 matches at 7 bases. The sequences come from PBMCs, mostly from graft donor cells, collected 180 days after TCRalphabeta/CD19-depleted stem cell transplant. The TCR originated in a female patient aged 2-9 years who had a stem cell transplant for aplastic anemia, so the T cells may come from the graft donor. The CDR3 nucleotides are TGTGCCAGCAGTTTCGGCCCAACTAGCGCCGTTAGGTACGAGCAGTACTTC. Its translation is CASSFGPTSAVRYEQYF.